This T cell receptor (beta chain) was found in a study of blood T cell repertoires in COVID-19 (dated by TCRdb to the early 2020s). With respect to the entire study: The collaborator samples originated in the United States, Italy and Spain and spanned the acute and convalescent phases of COVID-19. The material from the prospective study consisted of cDNA or gDNA derived from T cells, B-cell-depleted T cells, or PBMCs. The dataset comprised deeply sampled blood TCRbeta repertoires from subjects exposed to, actively infected with, or recovered from COVID-19. The repertoires were released in a freely available public database meant as a resource for research on the immune response to SARS-CoV-2. Samples came from the ongoing ImmuneRACE study (first 160 participants) plus 1,254 subjects from 6 global collaborators. Nearly every sample came with metadata listing a de-identified subject ID, COVID-19 status, age in years and sex. HLA class I and class II types, where available, came from metadata supplied by the sample provider rather than from assay-based typing.

The paper's findings and limits, for the study overall: Clinical and demographic metadata were provided uncurated, with the amount varying by source and participant.

Another Seattle source contributed samples from volunteer blood donors who had recovered from COVID-19. The collaborating institutions used their own protocols to collect whole blood in K2EDTA tubes. For TCRbeta analysis, collaborators shipped samples in one of three forms: frozen whole blood, isolated PBMCs, or DNA extracted from either of those sample types. Regarding this clone: Its cognate antigen has yet to be identified. One base away there is no much larger clone; base qualities are not given.

From cysteine to phenylalanine, the CDR3 is 15 amino acids long. The retained sequence is limited to the CDR3, 45 bases, with the frame set at the first base. Between the V and J ends, shortened by 3 bases and 7 bases respectively, the junction contains 13 bases. CDR1 and CDR2 (SGHTA, FQGNSA) derive from the germline V gene. TCRbeta CDR3 regions were amplified from genomic DNA using the immunoSEQ Assay, a bias-controlled multiplex PCR. The original pipeline was this. Within the assay, amplification of reference gene primers was used to estimate how many nucleated cells each sample contained. To quantify the absolute abundance of each unique TCRbeta CDR3 rearrangement, sequence reads were collapsed and filtered. For each sample, productive Simpson clonality was calculated as the square root of Simpson's diversity index over productive rearrangements. TCRdb's version of the immuneACCESS table is confined to in-frame rearrangements and falls short of the full clone set. An unresolved V gene accounts for under half of the shortfall where checked; the remainder is of unknown origin. For V, J and clone size, that table is used; D and trimming come from the DNA. Here the sample has approximately 300,000 clones; about 90% occur a single time. Roughly 6.5% of the sample rests with the top ten.

The sample taken for sequencing was peripheral blood. This chain joins TRBV7-2 to TRBJ1-6, and perhaps TRBD1 as D gene, on 5 matching bases. This clonotype originated in a man aged 18-30 years who had recovered from COVID-19. The CDR3 region has the sequence CASSLGGTVNSPLHF. The DNA reads TGTGCCAGCAGCTTGGGGGGGACGGTGAATTCACCCCTCCACTTT.